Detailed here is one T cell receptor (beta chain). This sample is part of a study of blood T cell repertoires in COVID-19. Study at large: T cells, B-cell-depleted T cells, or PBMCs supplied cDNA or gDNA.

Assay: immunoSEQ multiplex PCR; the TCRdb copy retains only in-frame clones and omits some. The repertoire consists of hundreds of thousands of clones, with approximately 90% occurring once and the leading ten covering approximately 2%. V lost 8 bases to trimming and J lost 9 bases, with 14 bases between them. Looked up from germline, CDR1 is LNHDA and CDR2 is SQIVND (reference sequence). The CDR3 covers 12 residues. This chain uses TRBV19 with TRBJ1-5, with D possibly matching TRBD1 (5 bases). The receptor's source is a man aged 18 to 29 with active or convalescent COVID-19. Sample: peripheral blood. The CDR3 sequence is CASSGGMGPQHF. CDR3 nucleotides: TGTGCCAGTTCGGGGGGTATGGGGCCCCAGCATTTT.